These 13 T cell receptor beta chains were sequenced from one sample in a study of blood T cell repertoires in COVID-19. The protocol was immunoSEQ multiplex PCR, while the TCRdb copy is restricted to in-frame clones and leaves out a portion. The sample has tens of thousands of clones; about nine tenths are singletons. Sequenced: peripheral blood. The receptors originated from a man aged 55 to 70 with active COVID-19.

V usage is TRBV27 and J usage is TRBJ2-1, with D tentatively TRBD2 (6 bases). Germline CDR1 is MNHEY and CDR2 is SMNVEV (reference sequence). The CDR3 length is 15 residues. Trimming left V 5 bases short and J 6 bases short, with 17 bases between. The CDR3 spells CASSQGIGSGNEQFF. CDR3 bases: TGTGCCAGCAGTCAGGGTATCGGGAGTGGCAATGAGCAGTTCTTC.

The rearrangement uses TRBV19 and TRBJ2-3; TRBD2 is a possible D gene (6 bases). The CDR3 has 13 amino acids. Trimming left V 7 bases short and J 4 bases short, with 12 bases between. Germline V gene sequence: CDR1 LNHDA, CDR2 SQIVND (reference sequence). CDR3 region: CASNGGRPDTQYF. CDR3 nucleotide sequence: TGTGCCAGTAATGGAGGGAGACCAGATACGCAGTATTTT.

The V gene is TRBV30, the J gene TRBJ2-7; TRBD1 matches at 7 bases. V dropped 1 base and J dropped 4; count of bases not matched to a gene: 7. This CDR3 contains 14 residues. Looked up from germline, CDR1 is GTSNPN and CDR2 is SVGIG (reference sequence). The CDR3 protein is CAWSGQGYLYEQYF. The CDR3 nucleotides read TGTGCCTGGAGTGGACAGGGCTACCTATACGAGCAGTACTTC.

A single count supports this clone. V is TRBV6-5 and J is TRBJ1-6, with 10 positions matching TRBD1. The CDR3 extends over 13 amino acids. After removal of 11 bases from V and 7 bases from J, the junction contained 5 bases not matched to a gene. Per the germline V gene, CDR1 is MNHEY and CDR2 is SVGAGI. The DNA for the CDR3 is TGTGCCTCCACGGGACAGGGGAATTCACCCCTCCACTTT. It translates to CASTGQGNSPLHF.

The rearrangement links TRBV28 to TRBJ1-5; a possible D gene is TRBD1 (6 bases). CDR1 MDHEN and CDR2 SYDVKM come from the germline V gene. This CDR3 comprises 16 residues. V dropped 6 bases and J dropped 5 bases, with 20 bases sitting between them. CDR3 nucleotide sequence: TGTGCCAGCAGCCCTGGGGACACCCGAAAATATCAGCCCCAGCATTTT. This gives the protein CASSPGDTRKYQPQHF.

This rearrangement joins TRBV11-2 to TRBJ2-1; 9 bases are shared with TRBD1. Losses at the gene ends were 5 bases for V and 6 bases for J; bases not matched to a gene: 8. The CDR3 length is 15 residues. In germline, CDR1 is SGHAT, CDR2 FQNNGV. The CDR3 nucleotides read TGTGCCAGCAGCCCAACACAGGGGGCTGGCAATGAGCAGTTCTTC. It specifies CASSPTQGAGNEQFF. Using reference TRBV11-2 and TRBJ2-1 for the parts outside the CDR3, the full variable domain is EAGVAQSPRYKIIEKRQSVAFWCNPISGHATLYWYQQILGQGPKLLIQFQNNGVVDDSQLPKDRFSAERLKGVDSTLKIQPAKLEDSAVYLCASSPTQGAGNEQFFGPGTRLTVL.

As to this clone: A junction boundary mismatches the germline segment, possibly from a read error. This chain connects TRBV2 to TRBJ1-1; a possible D gene is TRBD1 (6 bases). The CDR3 totals 11 residues. Per the germline V gene, CDR1 is SNHLY and CDR2 is FYNNEI. The CDR3 here is CASSWDTEAFF. For the CDR3, the DNA is TGTGCCAGCAGCTGGGACACGGAAGCTTTCTTT.

This clone was seen a few times. The V call is TRBV7-3, the J call TRBJ2-3, with D hard to call. Germline lookup yields CDR1 SGHTA and CDR2 FQGTGA. The CDR3 is 13 residues long. Trimming cost V 2 bases and J 3 bases, with 6 bases left between them. DNA for the CDR3: TGTGCCAGCAGCTTAGTTTCAACAGATACGCAGTATTTT. This sequence encodes CASSLVSTDTQYF.

CDR3 sequence: CASRDRVTNEKLFF. In nucleotides, the CDR3 is TGCGCCAGCAGAGACAGGGTCACTAATGAAAAACTGTTTTTT. This sequence joins TRBV5-1 and TRBJ1-4, with TRBD1 identical over 7 bases. V trimming: 5 bases; J trimming: 2 bases; junction bases outside the gene matches: 3. CDR3 length: 14 residues. Germline-derived CDR1 and CDR2 are SGHRS and YFSETQ.

V is TRBV7-2 and J is TRBJ1-5; D gene unclear. Germline CDR1 and CDR2: SGHTA and FQGNSA. Trimming removed 2 bases at V and 4 bases at J, with 6 bases between. This CDR3 region has 13 residues. Written as DNA, the CDR3 is TGTGCCAGCAGCTTATGGAGAAATCAGCCCCAGCATTTT. Translation gives CASSLWRNQPQHF.

The chain couples TRBV9 to TRBJ2-7; D perhaps matches TRBD1 (6 bases). V shed 0 bases and J shed 2 bases, with 12 bases lying between them. CDR3 length: 15 amino acids. In germline, CDR1 is SGDLS, CDR2 YYNGEE. The CDR3 is CASSVASDRPYEQYF. In nucleotides, the CDR3 is TGTGCCAGCAGCGTAGCGTCCGACAGGCCCTACGAGCAGTACTTC.

The rearrangement links TRBV6-6 to TRBJ2-1; possible D gene TRBD1, 6 bases. The CDR3 sequence is 15 residues long. Germline V CDR1 and CDR2: MNHNY, SVGAGI (reference sequence). The V end lost 2 bases, the J end lost 8 bases, and 16 bases lay between the germline ends. The CDR3, as DNA: TGTGCCAGCAGTTACCCGACAGGAGGAGCGGATGAGCAGTTCTTC. Amino acid sequence: CASSYPTGGADEQFF.

V gene TRBV10-2 combines with J gene TRBJ2-2; 8 bases are shared with TRBD1. V shed 7 bases, J shed 5 bases, and the junction held 3 bases outside the gene matches. This CDR3 is built from 13 residues. Germline loops: CDR1 WSHSY, CDR2 SAAADI. This CDR3 reads CASTDRETGELFF. The CDR3 coding sequence is TGCGCCAGCACGGACAGGGAGACCGGGGAGCTGTTTTTT.